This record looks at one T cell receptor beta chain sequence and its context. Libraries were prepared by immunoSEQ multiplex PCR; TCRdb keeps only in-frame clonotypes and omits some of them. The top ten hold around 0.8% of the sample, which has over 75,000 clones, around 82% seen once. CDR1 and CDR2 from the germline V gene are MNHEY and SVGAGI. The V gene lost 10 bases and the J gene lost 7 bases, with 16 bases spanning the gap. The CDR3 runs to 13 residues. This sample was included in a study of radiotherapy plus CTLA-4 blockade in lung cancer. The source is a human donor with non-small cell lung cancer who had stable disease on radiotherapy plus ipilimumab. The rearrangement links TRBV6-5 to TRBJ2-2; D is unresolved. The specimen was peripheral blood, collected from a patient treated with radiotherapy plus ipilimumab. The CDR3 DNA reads TGTGCCACCCATGGGGAAGTCGGCGGGGAGCTGTTTTTT. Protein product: CATHGEVGGELFF.